A selection of T cell receptor beta chains follows, all from one sample in a study of beta chain features in type 1 diabetes. TCRdb's copy holds only in-frame clones and misses some; the assay was immunoSEQ multiplex PCR. Of hundreds of thousands of clones listed, over 12% are singletons. The sequencing sample was made of naive CD4+ T cells from blood. These receptors all come from a man between 18 and 35 years old with type 1 diabetes. The CDR3 runs from the conserved cysteine through the conserved F or W. A D gene is named only where the DNA matches it firmly. The size field is filled for only some rows; it gives once, few, many or a size class.

cdr3_nt cdr3_aa clone_size d_call j_call v_call
TGTGCCAGCTCACCAGCGGCCCTTGGGCAGTTCTTC CASSPAALGQFF NA NA TRBJ2-1 TRBV18
TGTGCCAGCTCACCGCCCAGGAGCTCCTACGAGCAGTACTTC CASSPPRSSYEQYF few NA TRBJ2-7 TRBV18
TGCAGCGTTGAAGGTGTCACAGATACGCAGTATTTT CSVEGVTDTQYF few NA TRBJ2-3 TRBV29-1
TGCGCCAGCAGCTTGGCCAGGGAAGAGACCCAGTACTTC CASSLAREETQYF NA NA TRBJ2-5 TRBV5-1
TGTGCCAGCAGTACGGGACAAAACATTCAGTACTTC CASSTGQNIQYF few NA TRBJ2-4 TRBV6-6
TGTGCCAGCAGCGTAGATGAGGGCCCCTACGAGCAGTACTTC CASSVDEGPYEQYF few NA TRBJ2-7 TRBV9
TGTGCCAGCAGCCCCCGGGACAGCAATCAGCCCCAGCATTTT CASSPRDSNQPQHF NA NA TRBJ1-5 TRBV7-2
TGCGCCAGCAGCCGAGGGACAGGGGGCGAAAAACTGTTTTTT CASSRGTGGEKLFF few TRBD1 TRBJ1-4 TRBV4-3
TGTGCCAGCAGTTCACAGGGAGTAGTTGTTAGAGATGAGCAGTTCTTC CASSSQGVVVRDEQFF NA NA TRBJ2-1 TRBV6-5
TGTGCCAGTAGTATACTCTTTCAGCCCCAGCATTTT CASSILFQPQHF NA NA TRBJ1-5 TRBV19
TGCGCCAGCAGCTTGGCCCGAAACGGCCCCACGGGGACCCAGTACTTC CASSLARNGPTGTQYF NA NA TRBJ2-5 TRBV5-1